The 5 T cell receptor beta chains below all came from one sample that was sequenced in a study of early T cells in non-severe SARS-CoV-2 infection (dated by TCRdb to about 2021). Receptor libraries were prepared by 5' RACE. The sample was run on a NextSeq 500. TCRdb's own reprocessing of the public reads used fastp at Q25 and MiXCR and kept productive beta chains. Each entry is one CDR3 protein sequence, shown with its most common DNA and genes. The sample table shows about 77,000 distinct CDR3 sequences, and about 12% are seen once. Roughly 15% of the sample is in the top ten clones. The material was whole blood, obtained at baseline. The receptors derive from an adult who was a healthcare worker with PCR-confirmed SARS-CoV-2 infection or an uninfected control (not recorded which). The donor label of this sample is uncertain.

This clonotype was recorded a few times. The V and J genes are TRBV6-2 or TRBV6-3 and TRBJ1-6; TRBD1 is a possible D gene (5 bases). CDR3 length: 14 residues. CDR1 and CDR2 from the germline V gene are MNHEY and SVGEGT. Trimming took off 6 bases at V and 7 bases at J, with 13 bases between the two ends. The CDR3 DNA sequence: TGTGCCAGCAGACGGGACTCGGCGAATTCACCCCTCCACTTT. It is translated as CASRRDSANSPLHF.

This clonotype was seen a handful of times. The chain couples TRBV4-3 to TRBJ2-3; 7 bases are a match to TRBD2. Germline CDR1 and CDR2: LGHNA and YSLEER. V lost 5 bases, J lost 5 bases, and 13 bases stayed unmatched. CDR3 length: 16 residues. CDR3 DNA sequence: TGCGCCAGCAGCTGGGGCAATCCCTCGGGGGGAGATACGCAGTATTTT. The encoded protein is CASSWGNPSGGDTQYF.

This clonotype came up a few times. The gene calls are TRBV27 and TRBJ2-2; 9 bases fit TRBD1. J lost 4 bases, V lost 6 bases, and 6 bases had no gene match. CDR3 size: 15 residues. CDR1 MNHEY and CDR2 SMNVEV come from the germline V gene (reference sequence). CDR3 nucleotides: TGTGCCAGCAGGCGCACAGGGGGCGGCACCGGGGAGCTGTTTTTT. The encoded protein is CASRRTGGGTGELFF.

CDR3 protein: CASSPREARAQYF. The CDR3, as DNA: TGTGCCAGCAGCCCCCGCGAGGCCCGAGCGCAGTATTTT. This sequence joins TRBV9 and TRBJ2-3, with D hard to call. There are 13 residues in the CDR3. Germline CDR1 is SGDLS and CDR2 is YYNGEE. The germline V and J ends were trimmed by 4 bases and 10 bases, with 16 bases remaining between them.

CDR3 bases: TGTGCCAGCAGCCTCAAGGCGGGAGGGACTGAAGCTTTCTTT. Its protein is CASSLKAGGTEAFF. The rearrangement joins TRBV5-5 to TRBJ1-1; unclear D gene. This CDR3 region has 14 residues. Germline V gene lookup returns CDR1 SGHKS and CDR2 YYEKEE (reference sequence). V was cut by 4 bases and J by 5 bases, with 15 bases left in between.